One T cell receptor beta chain is described in this entry. This record comes from a study of control samples from healthy donors and cancer patients. Only in-frame clones appear in the TCRdb table, and some are missing; sequencing was by immunoSEQ multiplex PCR. The data show around 180,000 clones, around 88% seen once. The germline V gene has CDR1 SGDLS and CDR2 YYNGEE. The CDR3 totals 15 residues. The germline V and J ends were trimmed by 0 bases and 0 bases, with 9 bases remaining between them. Material: blood. The clonotype was recovered from a woman aged 30 to 39 in good health. J is TRBJ1-1 and V is TRBV9, with D uncertain. CDR3 nucleotides: TGTGCCAGCAGCGTAGGGCCAAGCATGAACACTGAAGCTTTCTTT. As protein: CASSVGPSMNTEAFF.